This T cell receptor (beta chain) was identified during a study of shared clonotypes between healthy human individuals. Broader study findings: Naive subsets tended to show greater estimated richness than memory subsets.

In the study's own analysis: Because ImmunoSEQ provided only junction sequences with no quality scores, the filtering differed. TCRdb keeps only in-frame clones here, not all; method: immunoSEQ multiplex PCR. The D gene and trimming were derived from the DNA, and the V and J assignments and clone size from that table. The profile shows roughly 2,500,000 clones, 80% to 95% of them singletons. Trimming at V came to 8 bases and at J to 7 bases, leaving 4 bases not matched to a gene. The CDR3 extends over 12 amino acids. The germline V gene has CDR1 MDHEN and CDR2 SYDVKM. In this sample, this clone turned up once. Its antigen is still unknown.

This TCR came from a man between 18 and 29 years old in good health. Some clones in this sample may be carry-over from other donors' samples. The V and J genes are TRBV28 and TRBJ1-4; 7 bases map to TRBD1. The sequencing input was naive CD4+ T cells from PBMCs. The sample's subset: CD45RA+ positively selected. CDR3 residues: CASGGDSEKLFF. The CDR3 coding sequence is TGTGCCAGCGGGGGGGACAGTGAAAAACTGTTTTTT.